This T cell receptor (beta chain) was recorded in a study of sequential checkpoint blockade in melanoma. This CDR3 contains 14 residues. Per germline, CDR1 LNHDA and CDR2 SQIVND (reference sequence). V trimming: 4 bases; J trimming: 6 bases; junction bases outside the gene matches: 6. Profiling relied on immunoSEQ multiplex PCR, and the TCRdb table lists in-frame clones only, not all of them. This table has about 15,000 clones, more than 65% appearing once. This clone was seen a handful of times. Documented treatment: randomized to nivolumab then ipilimumab (arm A) or the reverse (arm B). From thawed PBMCs, live CD3+CD8+ cells negative for CD19 and CD56 were sorted.

This chain links TRBV19 with TRBJ2-1, with TRBD2 matching over 7 bases. The sample here was CD8+ T cells sorted from blood (inferred from file names), taken from a patient given nivolumab and ipilimumab in sequence. The sequence came from a human donor with melanoma. CDR3 protein: CASSNGLGVNEQFF. CDR3 coding DNA: TGTGCCAGTAGTAATGGACTAGGGGTCAATGAGCAGTTCTTC.